Presented here are 23 T cell receptor beta chains from one specimen sequenced in a study of T cells in Graves' hyperthyroidism and ophthalmopathy. It was RNA transcripts that yielded the amplified TCR beta CDR3 regions. An initial round of RT-PCR targeting the TCR CDR3 relied on the HTBI primer set. MiXCR, applied by TCRdb to the multiplex PCR reads, yields one record per CDR3 protein. The sample yields about 340,000 distinct CDR3 sequences, about 20% seen once. Sequenced input: blood. The receptor source for this set is a woman between 45 and 65 years old with Graves' hyperthyroidism.

The chain has TRBV7-6 and TRBJ2-5; TRBD2 matches 11 bases. CDR1 is SGHVS, CDR2 FNYEAQ, per germline. The CDR3 length is 16 residues. Trimming cost V 4 bases and J 1 base; bases outside gene matches: 5. This CDR3 reads CASSWVAGGPQETQYF. Written as DNA, the CDR3 is TGTGCCAGCAGCTGGGTAGCGGGGGGGCCCCAAGAGACCCAGTACTTC.

With regard to this clonotype: A single base separates this from a much larger clone, so it may be a read error. This chain uses TRBV6-1 with TRBJ2-1; TRBD1 matches at 9 bases. The J call may be incorrect, as the DNA end agrees better with TRBJ2-7. The CDR3 runs to 13 residues. Germline CDR1 and CDR2: MNHNS and SASEGT. The CDR3 DNA reads TGTGCCAGCAGTCCCCGGGACAGGGTTGAGCAGTACTTC. Its translation is CASSPRDRVEQYF.

This clonotype was seen repeatedly, ten times or more. The V and J genes are TRBV20-1 and TRBJ1-1; 8 bases match TRBD1. V shed 1 base, J shed 5 bases, and the junction held 3 bases outside the gene matches. CDR3 length: 13 residues. The V gene's germline CDR1 is DFQATT and CDR2 SNEGSKA (reference sequence). The CDR3 region is CSARGRTGTEAFF. In DNA form, the CDR3 reads TGCAGTGCTAGAGGTCGGACAGGGACTGAAGCTTTCTTT.

In its sample, this clonotype was seen a few times. This rearrangement joins TRBV10-3 to TRBJ1-2; 9 bases are a match to TRBD1. The junction had 4 bases not matched to a gene; V was cut back by 0 bases and J by 2 bases. The CDR3 runs to 16 residues. Germline assignment: CDR1 ENHRY and CDR2 SYGVKD. The CDR3 loop reads CAISESPDRGNYGYTF. CDR3 coding DNA: TGTGCCATCAGTGAGTCTCCCGACAGGGGGAACTATGGCTACACCTTC.

The J gene is TRBJ2-2, the V gene TRBV12-3 or TRBV12-4; D possibly corresponds to TRBD2 (6 bases). This CDR3 comprises 16 residues. Trimming pared 5 bases from V and 5 bases from J, leaving 18 bases between. CDR3 coding DNA: TGTGCCAGCAGTCCAAGACTAGTGGGGTGGACCGGGGAGCTGTTTTTT. Its translation: CASSPRLVGWTGELFF.

This chain links TRBV7-3 with TRBJ1-2; no clear D. The ends were cut back, 4 bases at V and 4 bases at J, with 10 bases in the middle. Germline values: CDR1 SGHTA, CDR2 FQGTGA. The CDR3 sequence is 13 residues long. The CDR3 reads CASSSYGGYGYTF. The DNA of the CDR3 is TGTGCCAGCAGCTCATATGGTGGCTATGGCTACACCTTC.

This clonotype was found many times. The genes are TRBV5-1 and TRBJ2-5; TRBD2 matches at 10 bases. V lost 4 bases, J lost 5 bases, and 8 bases stayed unmatched. The V gene's germline CDR1 is SGHRS and CDR2 YFSETQ. This CDR3 is built from 15 residues. The CDR3 protein is CASSGGTAGGETQYF. CDR3 DNA sequence: TGCGCCAGCAGCGGAGGGACAGCGGGGGGGGAGACCCAGTACTTC.

This chain joins TRBV9 and TRBJ2-7; 9 bases fit TRBD1. CDR3 length: 15 amino acids. J was trimmed by 6 bases and V by 3 bases; bases with no gene match: 10. CDR1 SGDLS and CDR2 YYNGEE come from the germline V gene. CDR3 nucleotide sequence: TGTGCCAGCAGCGAGGGGGGACAGGGTTTAAGCGAGCAGTACTTC. Translation gives CASSEGGQGLSEQYF.

The chain recombines TRBV11-2 with TRBJ2-3; weak D call: TRBD2 (7 bases). Germline V gene data show CDR1 as SGHAT and CDR2 as FQNNGV. The CDR3 sequence is 16 residues long. V was pared by 4 bases and J by 4 bases, with 18 bases between. The CDR3 nucleotides are TGTGCCAGCAGCTCGTACTACAGAGGGGGGGCAGATACGCAGTATTTT. Amino acids: CASSSYYRGGADTQYF.

This clonotype was observed many times. This chain connects TRBV6-1 to TRBJ1-2, with TRBD1 identical over 9 bases. Germline V gene sequence: CDR1 MNHNS, CDR2 SASEGT. Unmatched junction bases numbered 5, after V lost 6 bases and J lost 3 bases. This CDR3 has 14 amino acids. The CDR3 DNA reads as TGTGCCAGCAGGGCGACAGGGGGGGACTATGGCTACACCTTC. Protein: CASRATGGDYGYTF.

This clonotype was counted between two and nine times. The V gene is TRBV6-9, the J gene TRBJ2-5; no firm D call. The CDR3 is 13 residues long. Germline V lookup: CDR1 MNHGY, CDR2 SVAAGI. V was pared by 4 bases and J by 5 bases, with 11 bases between. The CDR3 bases are TGTGCCAGCAGTTGGTATGGTGAGGAGACCCAGTACTTC. Its translation is CASSWYGEETQYF.

The V gene is TRBV7-9, the J gene TRBJ2-7, with TRBD1 matching over 10 bases. The germline gives CDR1 SEHNR, CDR2 FQNEAQ (reference sequence). The CDR3 extends over 15 amino acids. The V segment lost 1 base and the J segment 6 bases; nucleotides outside the gene matches: 6. The CDR3 nucleotides are TGTGCCAGCAGCTTAGTGGGACAGGGGTGGCCCGAGCAGTACTTC. It translates to CASSLVGQGWPEQYF. Full variable domain (remainder filled in from reference TRBV7-9 and TRBJ2-7): DTGVSQNPRHKITKRGQNVTFRCDPISEHNRLYWYRQTLGQGPEFLTYFQNEAQLEKSRLLSDRFSAERPKGSFSTLEIQRTEQGDSAMYLCASSLVGQGWPEQYFGPGTRLTVT.

This clonotype was detected ten times or more. The V call is TRBV5-1, the J call TRBJ2-5; D ambiguous. Germline V gene data show CDR1 as SGHRS and CDR2 as YFSETQ. CDR3 length: 16 amino acids. The V end was cut by 0 bases, the J end by 5 bases, with 17 bases between. For the CDR3, the DNA is TGCGCCAGCAGCTTGGGAAGTTCGCCCCTTGGGGAGACCCAGTACTTC. Translated, it gives CASSLGSSPLGETQYF.

This clonotype showed up many times. The J gene is TRBJ2-3, the V gene TRBV12-3 or TRBV12-4; D tentatively fits TRBD1 or TRBD2 (6 bases each). This CDR3 is built from 15 residues. Trimming cost V 9 bases and J 5 bases, with 21 bases left between them. The CDR3 is CASTKGGLGGDTQYF. As DNA, the CDR3 is TGTGCCAGTACCAAAGGGGGGCTCGGGGGAGATACGCAGTATTTT.

This chain uses TRBV6-1 with TRBJ2-2; D not resolved. In germline, CDR1 is MNHNS, CDR2 SASEGT. V lost 2 bases and J lost 5, with 6 bases in between. This CDR3 spans 13 amino acids. The CDR3 here is CASSEQATGELFF. The CDR3 bases are TGTGCCAGCAGTGAACAGGCTACCGGGGAGCTGTTTTTT.

CDR3 sequence reads: CASSLEVPQETQYF. The CDR3 DNA is TGCGCCAGCAGCTTGGAAGTCCCCCAAGAGACCCAGTACTTC. The genes are TRBV5-1 and TRBJ2-5; D is undetermined. V was cut by 0 bases and J by 1 base, with 7 bases left in between. The CDR3 spans 14 residues. The germline V gene has CDR1 SGHRS and CDR2 YFSETQ.

The table lists this clonotype with many counts. V usage is TRBV3-1 and J usage is TRBJ2-2, with a possible D match to TRBD1 (5 bases). The CDR3 covers 16 residues. V lost 0 bases to trimming and J lost 0 bases, with 8 bases between them. Germline CDR1 and CDR2: LGHDT and YNNKEL (reference sequence). CDR3 region: CASSQDRTPNTGELFF. The CDR3, as DNA: TGTGCCAGCAGCCAAGACAGGACACCGAACACCGGGGAGCTGTTTTTT.

This clonotype has only a few counts. V gene TRBV6-6 combines with J gene TRBJ2-1; 7 bases agree with TRBD1. The junction had 7 bases not matched to a gene; V was cut back by 0 bases and J by 8 bases. From germline, CDR1 is MNHNY and CDR2 SVGAGI (reference sequence). This CDR3 spans 15 amino acids. The CDR3 loop reads CASSYSRQGLYEQFF. CDR3 DNA: TGTGCCAGCAGTTACTCGCGACAGGGCCTCTATGAGCAGTTCTTC.

This clonotype was seen ten or more times. The chain recombines TRBV11-2 with TRBJ2-7, with TRBD1 identical over 7 bases. Germline assignment: CDR1 SGHAT and CDR2 FQNNGV. The CDR3 consists of 15 residues. V lost 1 base and J lost 7; bases outside the gene matches: 10. The CDR3 DNA reads TGTGCCAGCAGCTTAGGGGTTGAGGGGGCGCGGGAGCAGTACGTC. Translating gives CASSLGVEGAREQYV.

A few counts support this clonotype. The chain has TRBV20-1 and TRBJ2-3; the D gene is possibly TRBD1 (6 bases). The CDR3 covers 15 residues. Germline assignment: CDR1 DFQATT and CDR2 SNEGSKA (reference sequence). V was cut by 5 bases and J by 4 bases, with 19 bases left in between. The CDR3 reads CSASGERNSPDTQYF. The CDR3 DNA follows: TGCAGTGCTTCAGGGGAGCGCAATTCGCCAGATACGCAGTATTTT.

This clonotype was seen only a few times. J is TRBJ2-4 and V is TRBV10-3; 7 nucleotides match TRBD1. The CDR3 is made up of 15 amino acids. V was pared by 6 bases and J by 5 bases, with 10 bases of the junction left unmatched. The V gene's germline CDR1 is ENHRY and CDR2 SYGVKD. The CDR3 region has the DNA TGTGCCATCAGCCGATCCACAGGGGCCGAAAACATTCAGTACTTC. It translates to CAISRSTGAENIQYF.

The genes are TRBV20-1 and TRBJ2-3; D is possibly TRBD1 or TRBD2 (6 bases each). Germline loops: CDR1 DFQATT, CDR2 SNEGSKA (reference sequence). V was shortened by 4 bases and J by 4 bases, with 15 bases between the two germline ends. The CDR3 is 14 residues long. The CDR3 DNA reads as TGCAGTGCTATGGGGCGGAGGGGGGCAGATACGCAGTATTTT. Amino acids: CSAMGRRGADTQYF.

The rearrangement uses TRBV14 and TRBJ2-7; D remains unclear. With 1 base removed from V and 7 bases from J, the gap between germline ends came to 11 bases. The length of the CDR3 is 13 residues. CDR1 and CDR2 (germline): SGHDN, FVKESK. The chain's CDR3 is CASSQARVGEQYF. The DNA of the CDR3 is TGTGCCAGCAGCCAAGCCCGGGTGGGTGAGCAGTACTTC.